The present entry profiles one T cell receptor beta chain with its context. The data were taken from a study of early T cells in non-severe SARS-CoV-2 infection. A single record per CDR3 protein comes from TCRdb applying MiXCR to the 5' RACE reads. This sample has tens of thousands of distinct CDR3 sequences, with more than 4.5% found just once. This TCR was recovered from an adult who was a healthcare worker with PCR-confirmed SARS-CoV-2 infection or an uninfected control (not recorded which). The sequenced material came from whole blood.

The CDR3 is CASSRSVGRGEQYF. For the CDR3, the DNA is TGTGCCAGCAGCCGAAGTGTCGGCAGGGGCGAGCAGTACTTC. V usage is TRBV7-6 and J usage is TRBJ2-7, with D possibly TRBD1 on 6 matching bases. CDR3 size: 14 residues. CDR1 and CDR2 from the germline V gene are SGHVS and FNYEAQ. The V end was cut by 5 bases, the J end by 6 bases, with 17 bases between. Supplemented by reference TRBV7-6 and TRBJ2-7, the full variable domain reads GAGVSQSPRYKVTKRGQDVALRCDPISGHVSLYWYRQALGQGPEFLTYFNYEAQQDKSGLPNDRFSAERPEGSISTLTIQRTEQRDSAMYRCASSRSVGRGEQYFGPGTRLTVT.